This is a list of T cell receptor beta chains from one sample in a study of blood T cell repertoires in COVID-19. The repertoire was sequenced with immunoSEQ multiplex PCR; TCRdb's copy has only in-frame clones and lacks some. This sample carries hundreds of thousands of clones, about 90% of them seen once, and the ten largest clones take less than 2%. Specimen: PBMCs or T cells enriched from blood (not recorded which). These receptors came from a woman between 18 and 29 years old with acute COVID-19. The CDR3 runs from the conserved cysteine through the conserved F or W. Each record gives: J gene, clone size, V gene, D gene, CDR3 DNA, CDR3 protein. The D gene is left open where the match is weak. Rows may omit the clone size; those that give it use once, few, many or a size class.

>TRBJ2-1|-|TRBV7-6|TRBD2
TGTGCCAGCAGCCCGGGACTAGCGGACTACAATGAGCAGTTCTTC
CASSPGLADYNEQFF
>TRBJ1-1|-|TRBV5-4|-
TGTGCCAGCAGCTCCAGGACTGAAGCTTTCTTT
CASSSRTEAFF
>TRBJ2-7|-|TRBV7-6|TRBD2
TGTGCCAGCAGCTTAGAATTAGCGGGAGGTTCCTACGAGCAGTACTTC
CASSLELAGGSYEQYF
>TRBJ1-2|-|TRBV28|-
TGTGCCAGCAGTTTATTGGTCCCGCAGGGCTACTATGGCTACACCTTC
CASSLLVPQGYYGYTF
>TRBJ2-7|-|TRBV6-5|-
TGTGCCAGCAGACCCGACGGGACTCCCATCTACGAGCAGTACTTC
CASRPDGTPIYEQYF
>TRBJ1-6|-|TRBV7-2|-
TGTGCCAGCAGCTACAGTAATTCACCCCTCCACTTT
CASSYSNSPLHF
>TRBJ1-2|-|TRBV19|TRBD1
TGTGCCAGTAGTCCGGGGGACAGGTCGACCCGCTATGGCTACACCTTC
CASSPGDRSTRYGYTF
>TRBJ2-1|-|TRBV30|-
TGTGCCTGGAGTCGTCTAGATCCATACAATGAGCAGTTCTTC
CAWSRLDPYNEQFF
>TRBJ2-7|-|TRBV5-1|TRBD1
TGCGCCAGCAGCTTGGGGGGGACAGGGCACGAGCAGTACTTC
CASSLGGTGHEQYF
>TRBJ2-1|-|TRBV11-3|-
TGTGCCAGCAGCCACGGAGTCAATGAGCAGTTCTTC
CASSHGVNEQFF
>TRBJ2-1|-|TRBV7-9|-
TGTGCCAGCAGCTCAAGACAGGCCGAACGGTCCTACAATGAGCAGTTCTTC
CASSSRQAERSYNEQFF
>TRBJ2-7|-|TRBV28|-
TGTGCCAGCTTCTCCTCCTACGAGCAGTACTTC
CASFSSYEQYF
>TRBJ1-3|few|TRBV7-8|-
TGTGCCAGCAGCTTCGGACAACAGGGAAACACCATATATTTT
CASSFGQQGNTIYF
>TRBJ2-1|-|TRBV5-1|TRBD1
TGCGCCAGCAGCTTGGGGGACAGGGTCACCTACAATGAGCAGTTCTTC
CASSLGDRVTYNEQFF
>TRBJ1-6|-|TRBV3-1/TRBV3-2|TRBD1
TGTGCCAGCCAGAAGGGGGCGCCTTTATATTCACCCCTCCACTTT
CASQKGAPLYSPLHF
>TRBJ1-2|-|TRBV10-2|TRBD1
TGCGCCAGCAGCGGGACAGGGTATGGCTACACCTTC
CASSGTGYGYTF
>TRBJ1-5|-|TRBV27|-
TGTGCCAGCAGTTCCACGGGGCAGCCCCAGCATTTT
CASSSTGQPQHF
>TRBJ2-2|-|TRBV7-2|-
TGTGCCAGCAGCACAGCGAACACCGGGGAGCTGTTTTTT
CASSTANTGELFF
>TRBJ2-5|-|TRBV27|-
TGTGCCAGCAGTTCGCCTAATCTACAAGAGACCCAGTACTTC
CASSSPNLQETQYF
>TRBJ2-7|-|TRBV7-2|-
TGTGCCAGCAGCTTAGCCGGCTCCTACGAGCAGTACTTC
CASSLAGSYEQYF
>TRBJ1-1|once|TRBV6-5|-
TGTGCCAGCAGTTCCTCGGTCCTAGGGGTCGACACTGAAGCTTTCTTT
CASSSSVLGVDTEAFF
>TRBJ2-3|-|TRBV30|-
TGTGCCTGGAGTGTTCTGTCTTCACTAGTCACAGATACGCAGTATTTT
CAWSVLSSLVTDTQYF
>TRBJ2-7|once|TRBV29-1|-
TGCAGCGTTGAAGCCAGCCAGTCCCTAGCACATACCTACGAGCAGTACTTC
CSVEASQSLAHTYEQYF
>TRBJ2-7|-|TRBV5-1|-
TGCGCCAGCAGCTTGGAGGGGTCCTACGAGCAGTACTTC
CASSLEGSYEQYF
>TRBJ2-7|once|TRBV28|TRBD2
TGTGCCAGCAGTTTTCGATCTCTAGCGGGAGGGCCCCACGAGCAGTACTTC
CASSFRSLAGGPHEQYF
>TRBJ2-1|few|TRBV7-7|-
TGTGCTAGCAGCTTAGTAGGTGGTCTAGGCAATGAGCAGTTCTTC
CASSLVGGLGNEQFF
>TRBJ2-7|-|TRBV6-2/TRBV6-3|TRBD1
TGTGCCAGCAGTCCACAGAACACTCCAACGGGACAGGGATATTACGAGCAGTACTTC
CASSPQNTPTGQGYYEQYF
>TRBJ2-7|-|TRBV10-2|-
TGCGCCATCTCGACAGGTCCCTACGAGCAGTACTTC
CAISTGPYEQYF
>TRBJ2-1|-|TRBV5-1|TRBD2
TGCGCCAGCAGTCCGGGACTATCAAGCTCCTACAATGAGCAGTTCTTC
CASSPGLSSSYNEQFF
>TRBJ2-7|-|TRBV19|TRBD2
TGTGCCAGTAGTTCCCGGACTAGCGGACCCTACGAGCAGTACTTC
CASSSRTSGPYEQYF
>TRBJ1-1|-|TRBV5-1|-
TGCGCCAGCAGCAAACAGGGTATGACGGCTGAAGCTTTCTTT
CASSKQGMTAEAFF
>TRBJ1-2|-|TRBV7-2|-
TGTGCCAGCAGCCCGGACAGCTCAAGACCTAACTATGGCTACACCTTC
CASSPDSSRPNYGYTF
>TRBJ1-2|-|TRBV24-1|TRBD1
TGTGCCACCAGTGACGCAACCCGGGACAGAATACCCTATGGCTACACCTTC
CATSDATRDRIPYGYTF
>TRBJ1-2|-|TRBV28|TRBD1
TGTGCCAGCAGTTCTATTGACAGGGCACCTAACTATGGCTACACCTTC
CASSSIDRAPNYGYTF
>TRBJ2-1|-|TRBV6-4|-
TGTGCCAGCAGTGGGTCGTCAGAAACCCCCAATGAGCAGTTCTTC
CASSGSSETPNEQFF
>TRBJ2-1|few|TRBV5-4|-
TGTGCCAGCAGCTTAATGCGAGGGTCCTACAATGAGCAGTTCTTC
CASSLMRGSYNEQFF
>TRBJ2-7|once|TRBV7-9|-
TGTGCCAGCAGCTCCCGGGGTACTACAAGCTCCTACGAGCAGTACTTC
CASSSRGTTSSYEQYF
>TRBJ2-7|-|TRBV11-2|TRBD1
TGTGCCAGCAGCTTTGGTAGGACAGGGAGTTACGAGCAGTACTTC
CASSFGRTGSYEQYF
>TRBJ1-6|few|TRBV30|TRBD1
TGTGCCTGGAGTTATCTGGACAGGAGCTCACCCCTCCACTTT
CAWSYLDRSSPLHF
>TRBJ2-7|-|TRBV19|-
TGTGCCATCCACGAAGGGGTGATAGACCCCTACGAGCAGTACTTC
CAIHEGVIDPYEQYF
>TRBJ2-5|few|TRBV30|-
TGTGCCTGGAGCTTGAAAGGGGCCCAGTACTTC
CAWSLKGAQYF
>TRBJ2-7|-|TRBV6-5|TRBD1
TGTGCCGGAAGACAGGGCCTACGATCGGTCGACGAGCAGTACTTC
CAGRQGLRSVDEQYF
>TRBJ2-2|-|TRBV4-1|TRBD1
TGCGCCAGCAGCCAAGTTGTCAGGGGGCCCCCAACCGGGGAGCTGTTTTTT
CASSQVVRGPPTGELFF
>TRBJ2-3|once|TRBV2|-
TGTGCCATACATAGCGGTTCTAGCACAGATACGCAGTATTTT
CAIHSGSSTDTQYF
>TRBJ2-3|-|TRBV29-1|-
TGCAGCGTTGGCCTAGGTTCGATAGATACGCAGTATTTT
CSVGLGSIDTQYF
>TRBJ1-6|once|TRBV27|-
TGTGCCAGCAGCCGCAGGGGTCAGGGTTCACCCCTCCACTTT
CASSRRGQGSPLHF
>TRBJ1-2|-|TRBV7-9|-
TGTGCCAGCAGCTTAGAGACTGGGGGGGTTAATGGCTACACCTTC
CASSLETGGVNGYTF